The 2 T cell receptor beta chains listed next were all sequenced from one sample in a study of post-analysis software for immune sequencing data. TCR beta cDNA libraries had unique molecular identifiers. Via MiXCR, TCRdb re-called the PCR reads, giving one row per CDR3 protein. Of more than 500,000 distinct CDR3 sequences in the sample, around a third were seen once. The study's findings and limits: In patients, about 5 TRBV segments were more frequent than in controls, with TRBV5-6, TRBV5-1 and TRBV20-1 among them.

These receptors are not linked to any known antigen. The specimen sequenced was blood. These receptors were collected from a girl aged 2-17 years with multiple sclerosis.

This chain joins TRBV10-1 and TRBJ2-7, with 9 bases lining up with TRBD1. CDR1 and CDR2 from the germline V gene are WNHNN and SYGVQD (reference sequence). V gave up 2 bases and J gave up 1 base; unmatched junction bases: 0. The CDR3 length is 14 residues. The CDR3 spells CASSEGTGSYEQYF. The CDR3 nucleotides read TGCGCCAGCAGTGAGGGGACAGGGTCCTACGAGCAGTACTTC.

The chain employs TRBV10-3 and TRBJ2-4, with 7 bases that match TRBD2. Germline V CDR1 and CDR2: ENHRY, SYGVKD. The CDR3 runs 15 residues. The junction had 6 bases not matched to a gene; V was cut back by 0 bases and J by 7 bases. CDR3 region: CAISESRLAPNIQYF. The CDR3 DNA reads TGTGCCATCAGTGAGTCGAGACTAGCACCGAACATTCAGTACTTC.